Listed below are T cell receptor beta chains from one sample, sequenced in a study of control samples from healthy donors and cancer patients. Only in-frame clones appear in the TCRdb table, and some are missing; sequencing was by immunoSEQ multiplex PCR. The data hold over 80,000 clones, with roughly four fifths observed a single time. Sequenced input: blood. Receptors were obtained from a man in his 60s in good health. Both conserved end residues are trimmed from each CDR3.

TRBV2,ASTRQSNEKLF
TRBV24-1,ATYPGQGVDEQF
TRBV12-3/TRBV12-4,ASSFRRNEQF
TRBV16,ASSQSESEKLF
TRBV7-8,ASRIHGQDTQY
TRBV28,ASFSRANTGELF
TRBV18,ASSSRVETQY
TRBV10-2,ASSGAFNYEQY
TRBV6-1,ASTEGEWGRAGLHEQY
TRBV24-1,ATSETTGDQPQH
TRBV27,ASSPNADYPEVQY
TRBV30,AWSASGGEDTQY
TRBV6-5,ASSYDPSSYEQY
TRBV27,ASRPLAPAGADTQY
TRBV19,ASSIGENYEQY
TRBV6-1,ASSEASSGSDEQY
TRBV7-8,ASSPLRVVYTGELF
TRBV4-2,ASSQVGDSYYEQY
TRBV6-5,ASSTGHYNEQF
TRBV6-4,ASSLEPGTSATGELF
TRBV6-5,ASSYPQGAIYGYT
TRBV9,ASSVGQGAGSYGYT
TRBV28,ASSLDDLSQF
TRBV4-1,ASSQALPRGPGYGYT
TRBV6-5,AVRDRGQSDTQY
TRBV5-1,ASSRTSGGPYNEQF
TRBV12-5,ASGSGTGMF
TRBV7-3,ASSRDPGETQY
TRBV3-1/TRBV3-2,ASSQPSGRAGNEQF
TRBV19,ASSIGRTSTDTQY
TRBV19,ASSMGEGYEQY
TRBV19,ASSIVRNEGELF
TRBV6-6,ASSFDGTSGYEQY